This TCR beta chain was documented in a study of metastatic and nonmetastatic thyroid tumors. Until they underwent thyroid surgery, no patient had received any treatment. With MiXCR, TCRdb called clones anew from the PCR reads. Of some 38,000 clones in the sample, 13% were seen once. Per germline, CDR1 KGHDR and CDR2 SFDVKD. The CDR3 covers 17 residues. The junction had 11 bases not matched to a gene; V was cut back by 5 bases and J by 1 base. This sequence was found in a female donor with papillary thyroid cancer or a benign thyroid nodule (not recorded which). Some clones in this sample may be carry-over from other donors' samples. The rearrangement uses TRBV24-1 and TRBJ2-5; 8 bases are shared with TRBD2. Sequencing was carried out using blood. Here the CDR3 reads CATSGFSATSVQETQYF. CDR3 DNA sequence: TGTGCCACCAGTGGCTTCTCCGCGACTAGCGTCCAAGAGACCCAGTACTTC.